This T cell receptor (beta chain) was obtained from a study of OX40 agonist ivuxolimab in advanced cancers. Germline-derived CDR1 and CDR2 are SNHLY and FYNNEI. The CDR3 covers 12 residues. Unmatched junction bases numbered 2, after V lost 3 bases and J lost 11 bases. This clone was recorded a few times. Its antigen is unidentified. General observations from the study: At 0.1 to 3.0 mg/kg and by week 6, clonal expansion occurred in CD4+ and CD8+ blood T cells. Nonresponders, in some cases, also had low normalized T-cell clonal expansion.

This table comes from immunoSEQ multiplex PCR, and its TCRdb copy is limited to in-frame clones, with some not included. The sample has over 55,000 clones, more than 80% seen once. The clonotype comes from an adult with an advanced solid tumor such as melanoma, head and neck, liver or kidney cancer. The specimen comprised CD4+ or CD8+ T cells sorted from blood, sampled in a trial of the OX40 agonist ivuxolimab. J is TRBJ2-1 and V is TRBV2; 9 nucleotides agree with TRBD2. DNA for the CDR3: TGTGCCAGCAGTGACCTAGCGGGGAAGCAGTTCTTC. Translating it yields CASSDLAGKQFF.